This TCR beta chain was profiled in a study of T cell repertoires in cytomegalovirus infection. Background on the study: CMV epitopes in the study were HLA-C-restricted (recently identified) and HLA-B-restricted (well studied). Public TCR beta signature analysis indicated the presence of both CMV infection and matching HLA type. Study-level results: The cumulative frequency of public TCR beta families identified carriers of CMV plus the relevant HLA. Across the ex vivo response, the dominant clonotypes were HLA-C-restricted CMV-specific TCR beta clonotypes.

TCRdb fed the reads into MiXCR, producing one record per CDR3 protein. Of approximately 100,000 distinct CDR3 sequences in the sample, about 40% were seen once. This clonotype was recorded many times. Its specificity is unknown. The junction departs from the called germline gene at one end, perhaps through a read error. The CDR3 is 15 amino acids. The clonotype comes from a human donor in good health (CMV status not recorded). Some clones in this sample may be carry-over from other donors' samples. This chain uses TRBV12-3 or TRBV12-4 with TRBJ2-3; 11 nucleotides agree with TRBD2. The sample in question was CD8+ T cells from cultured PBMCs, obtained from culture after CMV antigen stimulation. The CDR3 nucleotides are TGTGCCAGCAGTATAGCGGGGGGGCCTACAGATACGCAGTATTTT. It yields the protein CASSIAGGPTDTQYF.